This T cell receptor beta chain was recorded in a study of blood T cell repertoires in COVID-19. Turning to the study itself: Collection of acute and convalescent COVID-19 samples took place in the United States, Italy and Spain. T cells, B-cell-depleted T cells, or PBMCs provided the cDNA or gDNA that served as material.

Authors' methods: From reference gene primer amplification, estimates of nucleated cell counts were derived. Clones were sequenced by immunoSEQ multiplex PCR, and TCRdb holds only the in-frame ones, with some missing. From that table come the V and J calls and clone size; the DNA was used to work out D and trimming. The sample carries 250,000 to 300,000 clones, around 85% recorded once. The CDR3 has 15 amino acids. From germline, CDR1 is MNHEY and CDR2 SVGAGI. V lost 7 bases and J lost 1, with 16 bases in between. V and J are TRBV6-5 and TRBJ1-1; D is ambiguous. Sequenced: peripheral blood. The TCR was taken from a young woman with COVID-19, enrolled during active disease. CDR3 protein: CASKEVGVQNTEAFF. The CDR3 nucleotides are TGTGCCAGCAAGGAGGTAGGTGTCCAGAACACTGAAGCTTTCTTT.